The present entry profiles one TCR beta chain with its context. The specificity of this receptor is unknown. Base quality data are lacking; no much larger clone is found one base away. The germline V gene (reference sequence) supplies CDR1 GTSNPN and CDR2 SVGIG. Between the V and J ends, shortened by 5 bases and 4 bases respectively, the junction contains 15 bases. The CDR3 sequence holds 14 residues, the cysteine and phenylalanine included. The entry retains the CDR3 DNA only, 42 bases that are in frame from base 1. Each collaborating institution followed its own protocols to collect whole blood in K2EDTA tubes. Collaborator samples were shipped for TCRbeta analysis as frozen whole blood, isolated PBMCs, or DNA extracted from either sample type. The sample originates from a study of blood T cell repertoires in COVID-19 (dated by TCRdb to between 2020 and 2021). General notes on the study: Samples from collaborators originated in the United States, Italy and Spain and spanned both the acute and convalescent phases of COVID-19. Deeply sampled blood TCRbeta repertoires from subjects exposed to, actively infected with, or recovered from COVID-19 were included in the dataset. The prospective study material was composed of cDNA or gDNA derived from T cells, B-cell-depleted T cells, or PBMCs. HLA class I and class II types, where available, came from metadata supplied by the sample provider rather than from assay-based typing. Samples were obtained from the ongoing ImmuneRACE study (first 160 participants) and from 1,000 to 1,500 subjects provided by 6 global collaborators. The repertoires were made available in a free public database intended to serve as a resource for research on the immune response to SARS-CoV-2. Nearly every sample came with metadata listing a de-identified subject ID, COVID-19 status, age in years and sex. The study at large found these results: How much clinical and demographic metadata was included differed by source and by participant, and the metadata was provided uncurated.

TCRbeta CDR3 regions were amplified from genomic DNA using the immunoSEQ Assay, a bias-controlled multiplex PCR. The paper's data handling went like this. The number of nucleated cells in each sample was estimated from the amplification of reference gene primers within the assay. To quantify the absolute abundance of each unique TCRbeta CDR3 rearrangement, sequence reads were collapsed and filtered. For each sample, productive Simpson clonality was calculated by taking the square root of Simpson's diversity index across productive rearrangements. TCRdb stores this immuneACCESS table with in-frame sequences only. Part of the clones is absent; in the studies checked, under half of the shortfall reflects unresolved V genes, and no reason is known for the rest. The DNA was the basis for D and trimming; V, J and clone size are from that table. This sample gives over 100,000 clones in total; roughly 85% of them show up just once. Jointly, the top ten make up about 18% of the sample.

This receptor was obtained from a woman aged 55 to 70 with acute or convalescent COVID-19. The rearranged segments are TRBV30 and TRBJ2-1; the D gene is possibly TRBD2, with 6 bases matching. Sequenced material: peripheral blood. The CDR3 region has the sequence CAWGPGLNYNEQFF. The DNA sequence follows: TGTGCCTGGGGGCCGGGACTGAATTACAATGAGCAGTTCTTC.